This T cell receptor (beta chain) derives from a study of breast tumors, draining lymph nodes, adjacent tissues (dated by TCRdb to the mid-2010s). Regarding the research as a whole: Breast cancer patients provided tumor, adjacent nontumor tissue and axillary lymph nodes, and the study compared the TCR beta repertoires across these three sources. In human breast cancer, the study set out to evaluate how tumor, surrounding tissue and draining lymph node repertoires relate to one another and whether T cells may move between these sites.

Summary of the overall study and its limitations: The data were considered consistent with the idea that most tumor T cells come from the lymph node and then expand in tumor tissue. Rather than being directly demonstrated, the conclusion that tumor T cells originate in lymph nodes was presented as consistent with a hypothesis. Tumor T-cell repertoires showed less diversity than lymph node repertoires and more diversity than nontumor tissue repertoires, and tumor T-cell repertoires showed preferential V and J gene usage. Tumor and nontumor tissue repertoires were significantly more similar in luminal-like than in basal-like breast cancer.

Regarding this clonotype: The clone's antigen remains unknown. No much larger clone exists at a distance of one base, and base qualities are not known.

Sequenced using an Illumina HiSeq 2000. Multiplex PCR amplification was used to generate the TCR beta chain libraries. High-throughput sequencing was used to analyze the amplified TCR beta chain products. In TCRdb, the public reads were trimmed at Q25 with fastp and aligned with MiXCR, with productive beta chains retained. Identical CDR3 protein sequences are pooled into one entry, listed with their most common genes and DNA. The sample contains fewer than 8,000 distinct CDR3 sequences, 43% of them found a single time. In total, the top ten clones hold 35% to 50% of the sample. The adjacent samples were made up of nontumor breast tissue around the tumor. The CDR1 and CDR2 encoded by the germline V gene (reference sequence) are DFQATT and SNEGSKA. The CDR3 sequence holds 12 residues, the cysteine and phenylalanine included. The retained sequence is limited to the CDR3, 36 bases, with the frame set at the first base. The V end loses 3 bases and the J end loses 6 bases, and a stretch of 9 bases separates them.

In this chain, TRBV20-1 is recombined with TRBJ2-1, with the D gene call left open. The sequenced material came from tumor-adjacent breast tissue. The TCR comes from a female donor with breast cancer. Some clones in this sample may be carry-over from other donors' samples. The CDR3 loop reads CSARYSANEQFF. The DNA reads TGCAGTGCTAGGTATAGTGCCAATGAGCAGTTCTTC.